This T cell receptor beta chain is drawn from a study of blood T cell repertoires in COVID-19. Looking at the study overall: Sites in the United States, Italy and Spain provided acute and convalescent COVID-19 samples.

Points on this clone: Other DNA sequences in this specimen translate into the identical CDR3.

Source study methods: Amplification from reference gene primers served as the basis for estimated nucleated cell counts. The assay was immunoSEQ multiplex PCR, and TCRdb's table has in-frame clones only and misses some. V and J calls and clone size are given by that table; D and trimming were obtained from the DNA. The sample lists fewer than 300,000 clones, more than 70% seen once, with 4.5% to 7% in the top ten. The germline V gene has CDR1 SQVTM and CDR2 ANQGSEA. Trimming cost V 6 bases and J 1 base; bases outside gene matches: 3. The CDR3 has 13 amino acids. The chain joins TRBV29-1 to TRBJ2-7; the match to TRBD1 covers 10 bases. The receptor's source is a man aged 80 or over with acute or convalescent COVID-19. Source material: peripheral blood. Written as DNA, the CDR3 is TGCAGCGTGGGACAGGGGAATTCCTACGAGCAGTACTTC. Translation: CSVGQGNSYEQYF.